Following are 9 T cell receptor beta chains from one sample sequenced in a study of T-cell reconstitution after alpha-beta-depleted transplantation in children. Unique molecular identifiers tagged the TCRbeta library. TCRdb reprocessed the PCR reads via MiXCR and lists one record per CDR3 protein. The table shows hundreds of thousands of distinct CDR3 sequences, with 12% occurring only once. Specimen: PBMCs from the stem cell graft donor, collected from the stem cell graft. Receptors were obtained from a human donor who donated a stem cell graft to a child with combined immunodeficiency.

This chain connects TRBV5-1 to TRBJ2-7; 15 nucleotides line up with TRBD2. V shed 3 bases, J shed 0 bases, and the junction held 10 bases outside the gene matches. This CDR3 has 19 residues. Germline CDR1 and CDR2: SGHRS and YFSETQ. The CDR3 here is CASSSFGTSGRSSSYEQYF. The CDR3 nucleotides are TGCGCCAGCAGCTCGTTCGGGACTAGCGGGAGGTCGAGCTCCTACGAGCAGTACTTC.

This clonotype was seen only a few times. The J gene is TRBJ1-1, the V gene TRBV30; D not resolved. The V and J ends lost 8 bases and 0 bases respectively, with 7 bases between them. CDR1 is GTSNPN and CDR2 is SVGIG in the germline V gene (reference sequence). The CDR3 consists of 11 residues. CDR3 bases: TGTGCCCATGGGATGAACACTGAAGCTTTCTTT. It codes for CAHGMNTEAFF.

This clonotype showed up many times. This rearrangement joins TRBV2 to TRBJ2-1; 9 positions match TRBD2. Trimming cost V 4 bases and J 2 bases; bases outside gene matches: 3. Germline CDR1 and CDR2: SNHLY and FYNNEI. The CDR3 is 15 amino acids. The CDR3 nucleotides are TGTGCCAGCAGTGGGGTAGCGGGGGCCTACAATGAGCAGTTCTTC. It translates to CASSGVAGAYNEQFF.

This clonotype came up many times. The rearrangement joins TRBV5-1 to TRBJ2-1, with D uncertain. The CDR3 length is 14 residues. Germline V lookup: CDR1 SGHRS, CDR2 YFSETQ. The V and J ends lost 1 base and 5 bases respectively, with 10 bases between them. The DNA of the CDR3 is TGCGCCAGCAGCTTGTCGTTCGGCGACAATGAGCAGTTCTTC. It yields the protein CASSLSFGDNEQFF. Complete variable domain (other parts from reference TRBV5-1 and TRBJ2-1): KAGVTQTPRYLIKTRGQQVTLSCSPISGHRSVSWYQQTPGQGLQFLFEYFSETQRNKGNFPGRFSGRQFSNSRSEMNVSTLELGDSALYLCASSLSFGDNEQFFGPGTRLTVL.

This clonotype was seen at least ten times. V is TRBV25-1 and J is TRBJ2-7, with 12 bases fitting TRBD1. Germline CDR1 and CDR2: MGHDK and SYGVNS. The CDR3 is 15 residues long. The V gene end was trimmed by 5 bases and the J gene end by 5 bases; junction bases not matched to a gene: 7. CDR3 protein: CASSQPGQGAHEQYF. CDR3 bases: TGTGCCAGCAGTCAGCCGGGACAGGGGGCCCACGAGCAGTACTTC.

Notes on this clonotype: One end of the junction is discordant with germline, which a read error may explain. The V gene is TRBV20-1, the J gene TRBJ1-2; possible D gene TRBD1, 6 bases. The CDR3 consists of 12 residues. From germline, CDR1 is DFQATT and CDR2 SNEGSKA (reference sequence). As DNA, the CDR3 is TGCAGTGCCTCCCGGGATACAACAGGGAAGTACTTC. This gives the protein CSASRDTTGKYF.

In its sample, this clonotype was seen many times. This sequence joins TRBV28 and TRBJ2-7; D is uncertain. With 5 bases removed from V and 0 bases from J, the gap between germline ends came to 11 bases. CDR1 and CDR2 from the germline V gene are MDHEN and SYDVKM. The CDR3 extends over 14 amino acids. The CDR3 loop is CASSLSWSSYEQYF. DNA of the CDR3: TGTGCCAGCAGTCTAAGCTGGAGCTCCTACGAGCAGTACTTC.

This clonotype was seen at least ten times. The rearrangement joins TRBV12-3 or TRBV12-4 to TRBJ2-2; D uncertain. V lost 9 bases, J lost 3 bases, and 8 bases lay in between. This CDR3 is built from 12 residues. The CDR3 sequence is CASNLDTGELFF. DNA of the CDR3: TGTGCCAGTAATCTAGACACCGGGGAGCTGTTTTTT.

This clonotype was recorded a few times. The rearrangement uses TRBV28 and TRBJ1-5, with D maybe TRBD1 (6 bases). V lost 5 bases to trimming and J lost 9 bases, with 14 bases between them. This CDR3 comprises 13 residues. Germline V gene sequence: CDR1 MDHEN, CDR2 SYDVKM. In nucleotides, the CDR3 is TGTGCCAGCAGTCCAATGGGGGCTAGGCCCCAGCATTTT. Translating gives CASSPMGARPQHF.